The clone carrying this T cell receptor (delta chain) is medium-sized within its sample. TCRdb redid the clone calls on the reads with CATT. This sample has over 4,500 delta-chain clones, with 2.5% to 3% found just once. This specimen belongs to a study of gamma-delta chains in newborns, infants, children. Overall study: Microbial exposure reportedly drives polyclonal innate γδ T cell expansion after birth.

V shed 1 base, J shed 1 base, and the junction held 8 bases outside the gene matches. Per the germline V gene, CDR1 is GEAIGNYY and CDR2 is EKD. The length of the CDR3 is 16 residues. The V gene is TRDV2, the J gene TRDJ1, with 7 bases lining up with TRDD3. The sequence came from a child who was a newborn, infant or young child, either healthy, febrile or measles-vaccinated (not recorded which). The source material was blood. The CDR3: CACDTLGVPSTDKLIF. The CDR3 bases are TGTGCCTGTGACACGCTGGGGGTGCCGTCCACCGATAAACTCATCTTT.